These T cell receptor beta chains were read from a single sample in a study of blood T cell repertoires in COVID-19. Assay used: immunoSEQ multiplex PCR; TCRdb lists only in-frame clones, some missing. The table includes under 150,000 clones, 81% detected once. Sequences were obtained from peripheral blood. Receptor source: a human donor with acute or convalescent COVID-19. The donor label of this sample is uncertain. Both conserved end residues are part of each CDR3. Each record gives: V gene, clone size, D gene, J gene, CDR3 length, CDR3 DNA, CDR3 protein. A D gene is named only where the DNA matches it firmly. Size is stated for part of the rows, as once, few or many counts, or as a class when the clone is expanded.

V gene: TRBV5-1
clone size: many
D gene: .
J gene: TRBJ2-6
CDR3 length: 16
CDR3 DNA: TGCGCCAGCGAGTCAGGCAGCCGCTCTGGGGCCAACGTCCTGACTTTC
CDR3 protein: CASESGSRSGANVLTF

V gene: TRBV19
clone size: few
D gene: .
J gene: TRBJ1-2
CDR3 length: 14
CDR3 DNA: TGTGCCAGTAGTATTCGGGAACTCTACTATGGCTACACCTTC
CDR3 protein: CASSIRELYYGYTF

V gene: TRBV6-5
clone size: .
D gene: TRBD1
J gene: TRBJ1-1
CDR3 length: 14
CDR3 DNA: TGTGCCAGCACTCCTTCGACAGGGGACACTGAAGCTTTCTTT
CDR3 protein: CASTPSTGDTEAFF

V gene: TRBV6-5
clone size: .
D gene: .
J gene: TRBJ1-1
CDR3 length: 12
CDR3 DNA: TGTGCCAGCAGCAGGCAGAACACTGAAGCTTTCTTT
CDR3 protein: CASSRQNTEAFF

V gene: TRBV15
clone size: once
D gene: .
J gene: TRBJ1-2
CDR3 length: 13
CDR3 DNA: TGTGCCACCAGCAGAGAAAACTCCTATGGCTACACCTTC
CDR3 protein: CATSRENSYGYTF

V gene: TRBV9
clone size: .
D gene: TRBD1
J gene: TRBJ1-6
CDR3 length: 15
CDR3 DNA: TGTGCCAGCAGCGCGCGACAGGGCGGCAATTCACCCCTCCACTTT
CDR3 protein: CASSARQGGNSPLHF

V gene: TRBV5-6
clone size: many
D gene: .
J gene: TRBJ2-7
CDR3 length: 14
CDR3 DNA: TGTGCCAGCAGGTCGCACAGGAGCTCCTACGAGCAGTACTTC
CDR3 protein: CASRSHRSSYEQYF

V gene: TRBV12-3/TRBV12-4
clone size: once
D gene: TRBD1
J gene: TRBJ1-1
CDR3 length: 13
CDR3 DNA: TGTGCCAGCAGTTTAGGATGGGACAGAGAAGCTTTCTTT
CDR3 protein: CASSLGWDREAFF

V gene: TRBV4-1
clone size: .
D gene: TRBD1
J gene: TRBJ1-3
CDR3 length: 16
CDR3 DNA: TGCGCCAGCAGCTTCCGGGACAGGGGCTCTGGAAACACCATATATTTT
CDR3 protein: CASSFRDRGSGNTIYF

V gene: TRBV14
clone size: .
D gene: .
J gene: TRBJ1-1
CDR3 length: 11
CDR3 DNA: TGTGCCAGCGCGGGTTACACTGAAGCTTTCTTT
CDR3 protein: CASAGYTEAFF

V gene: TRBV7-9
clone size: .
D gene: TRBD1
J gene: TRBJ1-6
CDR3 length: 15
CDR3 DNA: TGTGCCAGCAGGCAGGGGGAAGGTGGAAGTTCACCCCTCCACTTT
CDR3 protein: CASRQGEGGSSPLHF

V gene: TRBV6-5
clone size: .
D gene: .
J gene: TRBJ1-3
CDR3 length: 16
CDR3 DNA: TGTGCCAGCAGTTACTCGAGGACAGTCCCTGGAAACACCATATATTTT
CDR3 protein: CASSYSRTVPGNTIYF

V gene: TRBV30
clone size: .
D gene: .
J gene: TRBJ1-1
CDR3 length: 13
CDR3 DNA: TGTGCCTGGACCGAGGCGATGAACACTGAAGCTTTCTTT
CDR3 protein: CAWTEAMNTEAFF

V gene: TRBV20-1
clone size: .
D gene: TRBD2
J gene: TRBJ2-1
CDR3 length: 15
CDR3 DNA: TGCAGTGCTAGTTCCAGCGGGGCCTCCTACAATGAGCAGTTCTTC
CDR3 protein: CSASSSGASYNEQFF

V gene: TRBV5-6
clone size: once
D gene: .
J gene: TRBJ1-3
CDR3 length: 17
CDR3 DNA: TGTGCCAGCAGCTTGGTCGGAGGGCCTGACTCTGGAAACACCATATATTTT
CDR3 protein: CASSLVGGPDSGNTIYF

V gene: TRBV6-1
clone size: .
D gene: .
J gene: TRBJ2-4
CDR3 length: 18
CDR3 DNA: TGTGCCAGCAGTGAAGGAGGGATTGAGTCTTGGGCCAAAAACATTCAGTACTTC
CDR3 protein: CASSEGGIESWAKNIQYF

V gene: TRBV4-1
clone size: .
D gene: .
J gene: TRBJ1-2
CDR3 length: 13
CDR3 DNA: TGCGCCAGCAGCCAATTCACTTCCTATGGCTACACCTTC
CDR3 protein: CASSQFTSYGYTF

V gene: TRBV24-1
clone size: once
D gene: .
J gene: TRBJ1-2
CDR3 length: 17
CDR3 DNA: TGTGCCACCAGTGGCCGGGACACGGGACCAGGGGACTATGGCTACACCTTC
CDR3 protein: CATSGRDTGPGDYGYTF

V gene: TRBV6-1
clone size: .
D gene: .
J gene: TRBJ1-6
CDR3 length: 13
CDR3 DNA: TGTGCCAGCAGTGAAATTAGGAGTTCACCCCTCCACTTT
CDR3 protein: CASSEIRSSPLHF

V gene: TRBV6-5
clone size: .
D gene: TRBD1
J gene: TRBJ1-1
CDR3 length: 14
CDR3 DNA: TGTGCCAGCATACGCGACAGGGTAAACACTGAAGCTTTCTTT
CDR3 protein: CASIRDRVNTEAFF

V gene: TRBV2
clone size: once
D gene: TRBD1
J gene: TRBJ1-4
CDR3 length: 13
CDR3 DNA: TGTGCCAGCACGACAGGGTTAAATGAAAAACTGTTTTTT
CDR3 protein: CASTTGLNEKLFF

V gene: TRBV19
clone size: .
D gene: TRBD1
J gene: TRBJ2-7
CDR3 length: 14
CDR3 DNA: TGTGCCAGTAGTATGGGACAGGGCATAGGCGAGCAGTACTTC
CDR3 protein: CASSMGQGIGEQYF

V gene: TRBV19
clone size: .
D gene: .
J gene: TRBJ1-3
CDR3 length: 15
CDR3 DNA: TGTGCCAGTAGTATTGGCGGCACTCTTGGAAACACCATATATTTT
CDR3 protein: CASSIGGTLGNTIYF

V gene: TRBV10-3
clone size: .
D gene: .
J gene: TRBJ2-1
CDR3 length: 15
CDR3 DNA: TGTGCCATCAGTGAGAGAAAAGGGGGTATCGATGAGCAGTTCTTC
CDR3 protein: CAISERKGGIDEQFF

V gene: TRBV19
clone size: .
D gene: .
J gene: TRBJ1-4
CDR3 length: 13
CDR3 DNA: TGTGCCAGTAGTCCCTTGAGGGAGGAAAAACTGTTTTTT
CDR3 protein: CASSPLREEKLFF

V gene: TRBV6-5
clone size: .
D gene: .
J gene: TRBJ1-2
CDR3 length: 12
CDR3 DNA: TGTGCCAGCAGTTCAGGGAACTATGGCTACACCTTC
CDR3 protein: CASSSGNYGYTF

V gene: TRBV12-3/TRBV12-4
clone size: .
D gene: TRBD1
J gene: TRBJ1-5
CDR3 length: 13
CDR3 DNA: TGTGCCAGCAGTTTACGGGACAGTACGCCCCAGCATTTT
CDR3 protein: CASSLRDSTPQHF

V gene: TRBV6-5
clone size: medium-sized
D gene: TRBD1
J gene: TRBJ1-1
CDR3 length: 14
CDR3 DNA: TGTGCCAGCAGTCGAGACAGGGCGGGTACTGAAGCTTTCTTT
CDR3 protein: CASSRDRAGTEAFF

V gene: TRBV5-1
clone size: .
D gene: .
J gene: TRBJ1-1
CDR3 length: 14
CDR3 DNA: TGCGCCAGCAGCTTGGCAGGACAGCTCACTGAAGCTTTCTTT
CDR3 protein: CASSLAGQLTEAFF

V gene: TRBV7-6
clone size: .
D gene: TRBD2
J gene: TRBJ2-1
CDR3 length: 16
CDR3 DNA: TGTGCCAGCAGCTTAGCCGGGACTAGCCCCTACAATGAGCAGTTCTTC
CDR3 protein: CASSLAGTSPYNEQFF

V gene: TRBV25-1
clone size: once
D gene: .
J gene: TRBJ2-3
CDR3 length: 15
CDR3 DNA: TGTGCCAGCAGTGTATGGACAGGAGGGGCAGATACGCAGTATTTT
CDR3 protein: CASSVWTGGADTQYF

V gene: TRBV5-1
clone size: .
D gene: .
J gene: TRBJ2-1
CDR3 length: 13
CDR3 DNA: TGCGCCAGCAGCACTCGGACAGTGGGCAAGCAGTTCTTC
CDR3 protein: CASSTRTVGKQFF

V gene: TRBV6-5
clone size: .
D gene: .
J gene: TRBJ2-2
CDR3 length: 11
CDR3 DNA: TGTGCCACCCGAAACAGCGGGGAGCTGTTTTTT
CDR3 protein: CATRNSGELFF

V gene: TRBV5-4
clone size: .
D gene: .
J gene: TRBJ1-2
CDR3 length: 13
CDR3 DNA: TGTGCCAGCAGCTTCTTACACAACTATGGCTACACCTTC
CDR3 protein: CASSFLHNYGYTF

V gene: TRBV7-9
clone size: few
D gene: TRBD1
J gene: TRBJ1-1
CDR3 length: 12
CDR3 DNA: TGTGCCGGGATGACAGGGGAGGGTGAAGCTTTCTTT
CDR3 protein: CAGMTGEGEAFF

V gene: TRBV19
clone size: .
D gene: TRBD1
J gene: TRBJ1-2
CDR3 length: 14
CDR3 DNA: TGTGCCAGTAGTGTTCCAGGGGGAAACTATGGCTACACCTTC
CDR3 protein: CASSVPGGNYGYTF

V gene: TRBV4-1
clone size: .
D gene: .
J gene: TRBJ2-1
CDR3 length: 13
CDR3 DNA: TGCGCCAGCAGACATGTCGGGGACAATGAGCAGTTCTTC
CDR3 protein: CASRHVGDNEQFF

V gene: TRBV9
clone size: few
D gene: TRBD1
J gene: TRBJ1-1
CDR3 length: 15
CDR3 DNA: TGTGCCAGCAGCGGGGGGACAGGGATCGACACTGAAGCTTTCTTT
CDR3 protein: CASSGGTGIDTEAFF

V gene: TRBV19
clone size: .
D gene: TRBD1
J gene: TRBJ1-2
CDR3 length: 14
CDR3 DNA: TGTGCCAGTAGTATCGGACAGGGAGACTATGGCTACACCTTC
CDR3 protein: CASSIGQGDYGYTF

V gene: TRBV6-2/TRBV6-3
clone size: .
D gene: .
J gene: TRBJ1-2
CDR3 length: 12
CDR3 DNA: TGTGCCAGCAGTTGGACTGCGTATGGCTACACCTTC
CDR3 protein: CASSWTAYGYTF

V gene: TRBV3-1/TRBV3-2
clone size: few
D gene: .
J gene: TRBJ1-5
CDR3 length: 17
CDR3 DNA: TGTGCCAGCAGCCAAGGGGTGACAGGTCCTGGGAATCAGCCCCAGCATTTT
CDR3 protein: CASSQGVTGPGNQPQHF

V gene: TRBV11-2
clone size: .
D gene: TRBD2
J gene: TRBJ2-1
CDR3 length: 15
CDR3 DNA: TGTGCCAGCAGCTTAGTTGTAGCGGGGGGATCAGAGCAGTTCTTC
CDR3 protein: CASSLVVAGGSEQFF

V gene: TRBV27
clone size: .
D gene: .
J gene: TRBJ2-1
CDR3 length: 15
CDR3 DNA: TGTGCCAGCAGTTCTACGGGGAGCTCCTACAATGAGCAGTTCTTC
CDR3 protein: CASSSTGSSYNEQFF